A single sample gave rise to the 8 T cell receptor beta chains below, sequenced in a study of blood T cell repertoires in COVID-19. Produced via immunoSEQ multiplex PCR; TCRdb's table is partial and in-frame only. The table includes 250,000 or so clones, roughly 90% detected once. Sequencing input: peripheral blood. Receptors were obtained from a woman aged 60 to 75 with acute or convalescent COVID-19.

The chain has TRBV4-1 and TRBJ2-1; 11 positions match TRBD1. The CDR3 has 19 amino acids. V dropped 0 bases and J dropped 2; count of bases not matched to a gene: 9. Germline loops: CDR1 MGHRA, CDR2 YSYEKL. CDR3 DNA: TGCGCCAGCAGCCAAGATCAGGAGGCGGGACAGGGGGCCTACAATGAGCAGTTCTTC. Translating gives CASSQDQEAGQGAYNEQFF.

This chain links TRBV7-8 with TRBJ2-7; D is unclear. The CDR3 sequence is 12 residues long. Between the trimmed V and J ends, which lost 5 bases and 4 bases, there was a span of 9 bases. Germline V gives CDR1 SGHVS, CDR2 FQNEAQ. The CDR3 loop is CASSEAPYEQYF. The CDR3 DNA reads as TGTGCCAGCAGCGAGGCCCCTTACGAGCAGTACTTC.

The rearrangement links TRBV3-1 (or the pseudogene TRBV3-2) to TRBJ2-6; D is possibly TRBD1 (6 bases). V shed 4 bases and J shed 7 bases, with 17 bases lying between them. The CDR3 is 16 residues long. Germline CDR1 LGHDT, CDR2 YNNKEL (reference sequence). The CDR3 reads CASSLRTARIANVLTF. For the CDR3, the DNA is TGTGCCAGCAGCCTACGGACAGCGAGGATCGCCAACGTCCTGACTTTC.

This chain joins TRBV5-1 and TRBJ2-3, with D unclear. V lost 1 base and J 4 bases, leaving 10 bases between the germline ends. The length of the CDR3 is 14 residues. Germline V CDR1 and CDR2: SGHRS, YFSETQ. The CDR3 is CASSLMSEADTQYF. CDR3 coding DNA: TGCGCCAGCAGCTTGATGAGCGAAGCAGATACGCAGTATTTT. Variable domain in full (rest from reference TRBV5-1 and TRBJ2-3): KAGVTQTPRYLIKTRGQQVTLSCSPISGHRSVSWYQQTPGQGLQFLFEYFSETQRNKGNFPGRFSGRQFSNSRSEMNVSTLELGDSALYLCASSLMSEADTQYFGPGTRLTVL.

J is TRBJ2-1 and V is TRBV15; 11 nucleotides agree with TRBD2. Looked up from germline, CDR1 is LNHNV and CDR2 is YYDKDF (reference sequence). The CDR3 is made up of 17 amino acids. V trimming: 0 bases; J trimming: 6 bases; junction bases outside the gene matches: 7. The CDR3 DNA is TGTGCCACCAGCAGAGAAGGTACTAGCGGGGGCTCCAATGAGCAGTTCTTC. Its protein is CATSREGTSGGSNEQFF.

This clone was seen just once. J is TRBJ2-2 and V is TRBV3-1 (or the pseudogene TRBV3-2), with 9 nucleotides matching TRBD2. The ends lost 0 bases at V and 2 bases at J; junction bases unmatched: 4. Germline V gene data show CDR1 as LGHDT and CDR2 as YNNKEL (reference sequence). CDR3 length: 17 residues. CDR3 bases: TGTGCCAGCAGCCAAGAGGGGACTAGCTCAAACACCGGGGAGCTGTTTTTT. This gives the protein CASSQEGTSSNTGELFF.

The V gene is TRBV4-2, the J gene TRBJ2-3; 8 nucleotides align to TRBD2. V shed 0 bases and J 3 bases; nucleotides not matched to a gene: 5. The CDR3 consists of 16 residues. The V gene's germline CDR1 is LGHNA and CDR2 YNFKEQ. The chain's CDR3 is CASSQDAASGTDTQYF. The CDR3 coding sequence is TGTGCCAGCAGCCAAGATGCGGCTAGCGGGACAGATACGCAGTATTTT.

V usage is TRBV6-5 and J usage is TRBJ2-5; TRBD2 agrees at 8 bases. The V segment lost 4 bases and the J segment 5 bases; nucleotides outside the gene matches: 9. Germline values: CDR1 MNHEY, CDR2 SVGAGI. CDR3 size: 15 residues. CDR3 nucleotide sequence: TGTGCCAGCAGTTCTTCCGGGACTAGGTCTGAGACCCAGTACTTC. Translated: CASSSSGTRSETQYF.